The T cell receptor beta chain under discussion was sequenced for a study of spatial heterogeneity in lung cancer. This clonotype appeared many times. Stated time point: sample taken at primary tumor resection. TCRs were sequenced from unsorted whole RNA of tumor, nontumor lung or PBMC. TCRdb itself ran the 5' RACE reads through MiXCR, one entry per CDR3 protein. The sample includes about 26,000 distinct CDR3 sequences, more than 10% of them seen just once. With 3 bases clipped from V and 2 bases from J, the junction kept 6 bases outside the gene matches. Germline V CDR1 and CDR2: KGHSH, LQKENI. There are 16 residues in the CDR3.

This TCR was sampled from a female donor with early-stage non-small cell lung cancer. The J gene is TRBJ2-7, the V gene TRBV18, with 11 bases aligning to TRBD2. Sequencing used PBMCs, obtained at surgery. CDR3 loop: CASSPLLAGEAYEQYF. In DNA, the CDR3 is TGTGCCAGCTCACCCCTACTAGCGGGAGAGGCCTACGAGCAGTACTTC.